Detailed here is one T cell receptor beta chain. The data were obtained in a study of blood T cell repertoires in COVID-19. About the study: Some COVID-19 samples were acute and others convalescent; all came from the United States, Italy and Spain. PBMCs, B-cell-depleted T cells, or T cells provided the cDNA or gDNA that made up the material.

Original analysis: Amplifying reference gene primers gave estimates of nucleated cell counts. The data were produced by immunoSEQ multiplex PCR, yet TCRdb's version contains in-frame clones alone and is incomplete. D and trimming come from the DNA, and the V and J calls and clone size come from that table. The top ten clones hold less than 15% of a sample with hundreds of thousands of clones, roughly nine tenths of them seen once. This sequence originates from a woman between 18 and 29 years old who had recovered from COVID-19. Sequencing was done on a sample of peripheral blood.

CDR3 DNA: TGTGCCAGCAGCCCCCTGAGGGGAGACAGGGGCACTGAAGCTTTCTTT. Residues: CASSPLRGDRGTEAFF. The chain uses TRBV7-2 and TRBJ1-1; TRBD1 matches at 8 bases. This CDR3 has 16 amino acids. Per the germline V gene, CDR1 is SGHTA and CDR2 is FQGNSA. The V segment lost 5 bases and the J segment 4 bases; nucleotides outside the gene matches: 12.